Listed below are T cell receptor beta chains from one sample, sequenced in a study of a mutant IDH1 vaccine in newly diagnosed glioma. Sequencing was performed with immunoSEQ multiplex PCR; in TCRdb, only in-frame clones are kept and a portion is missing. The table records over 45,000 clones, less than 80% of them present only once. For these TCRs, the target antigens are not known. The specimen was PBMCs, collected from a glioma patient whose treatment included an IDH1 peptide vaccine. These receptors came from a man aged 40-49 years with glioma. Both conserved end residues are part of each CDR3. Each record gives: J gene, clone size, V gene, D gene, CDR3 DNA, CDR3 protein. The D gene is left open where the match is weak. Not all rows give a size; the values are once, few, many and, for expanded clones, a class.

j_call: TRBJ1-1
clone_size: few
v_call: TRBV7-9
d_call: -
cdr3_nt: TGTGCCAGCAGCCCCGGGACAAAGAACACTGAAGCTTTCTTT
cdr3_aa: CASSPGTKNTEAFF

j_call: TRBJ2-7
clone_size: -
v_call: TRBV18
d_call: TRBD2
cdr3_nt: TGTGCCAGCTCACCGGGCGGGAGCTCCTACGAGCAGTACTTC
cdr3_aa: CASSPGGSSYEQYF

j_call: TRBJ2-7
clone_size: -
v_call: TRBV27
d_call: -
cdr3_nt: TGTGCCAGCAGTTTAATCGTGGGGTACGAGCAGTACTTC
cdr3_aa: CASSLIVGYEQYF

j_call: TRBJ2-2
clone_size: medium-sized
v_call: TRBV5-4
d_call: -
cdr3_nt: TGTGCCAGCTTCCCGGGACAGAACACCGGGGAGCTGTTTTTT
cdr3_aa: CASFPGQNTGELFF

j_call: TRBJ2-7
clone_size: -
v_call: TRBV28
d_call: TRBD2
cdr3_nt: TGTGCCAGCAGTTCTGGGACTAGCGGGAGGTTCTCCGGCGAGCAGTACTTC
cdr3_aa: CASSSGTSGRFSGEQYF

j_call: TRBJ2-3
clone_size: -
v_call: TRBV11-3
d_call: -
cdr3_nt: TGTGCCAGCAGCGTCGGACCTGAACGTACGCAGTATTTT
cdr3_aa: CASSVGPERTQYF

j_call: TRBJ1-5
clone_size: -
v_call: TRBV27
d_call: -
cdr3_nt: TGTGCCAGCAGTGCCGATTGGGGCAATCAGCCCCAGCATTTT
cdr3_aa: CASSADWGNQPQHF

j_call: TRBJ1-3
clone_size: -
v_call: TRBV29-1
d_call: -
cdr3_nt: TGCAGCGTTGAACTTAACGGTTTGGAAAACACCATATATTTT
cdr3_aa: CSVELNGLENTIYF

j_call: TRBJ2-1
clone_size: -
v_call: TRBV19
d_call: -
cdr3_nt: TGTGCCAGTAGGGGAAGGGGCTTAATCTACAATGAGCAGTTCTTC
cdr3_aa: CASRGRGLIYNEQFF

j_call: TRBJ1-1
clone_size: -
v_call: TRBV6-5
d_call: -
cdr3_nt: TGTGCCATCAGTGAGGGCCGGGACACTGAAGCTTTCTTT
cdr3_aa: CAISEGRDTEAFF

j_call: TRBJ1-5
clone_size: -
v_call: TRBV11-2
d_call: TRBD1
cdr3_nt: TGTGCCAGCAGCTTAGAAGGGGGCGGGCAGCCCCAGCATTTT
cdr3_aa: CASSLEGGGQPQHF

j_call: TRBJ1-2
clone_size: -
v_call: TRBV5-1
d_call: TRBD1
cdr3_nt: TGCGCCAGCAGCAGTGGACAGGGGCCGTACTATGGCTACACCTTC
cdr3_aa: CASSSGQGPYYGYTF

j_call: TRBJ2-3
clone_size: -
v_call: TRBV5-1
d_call: TRBD1
cdr3_nt: TGCGCCAGCAGCTTGGCTCCTCAGGGGGCGACAGATACGCAGTATTTT
cdr3_aa: CASSLAPQGATDTQYF

j_call: TRBJ2-1
clone_size: -
v_call: TRBV15
d_call: TRBD1
cdr3_nt: TGTGCCACCAGCATCGGACAGGGAGGAACTTCTCAGTTCTTC
cdr3_aa: CATSIGQGGTSQFF

j_call: TRBJ2-3
clone_size: -
v_call: TRBV5-4
d_call: TRBD1
cdr3_nt: TGTGCCAGCAGCGGGGGACAGGCGGCGCTCACAGATACGCAGTATTTT
cdr3_aa: CASSGGQAALTDTQYF

j_call: TRBJ2-1
clone_size: -
v_call: TRBV12-5
d_call: TRBD1
cdr3_nt: TGTGCTAGTGGTTTGGGGCAGGGGGACAATGAGCAGTTCTTC
cdr3_aa: CASGLGQGDNEQFF

j_call: TRBJ2-3
clone_size: -
v_call: TRBV5-1
d_call: -
cdr3_nt: TGCGCCAGCAGCTTGTTGGCGGAATTCACAGATACGCAGTATTTT
cdr3_aa: CASSLLAEFTDTQYF

j_call: TRBJ2-3
clone_size: -
v_call: TRBV13
d_call: TRBD2
cdr3_nt: TGTGCCAGCAGCCCTGCGACTAGCGGGAGCACAGATACGCAGTATTTT
cdr3_aa: CASSPATSGSTDTQYF

j_call: TRBJ1-2
clone_size: -
v_call: TRBV19
d_call: -
cdr3_nt: TGTGCCAGTACCCTATTTTCCGACGGGGGGAACTATGGCTACACCTTC
cdr3_aa: CASTLFSDGGNYGYTF

j_call: TRBJ2-7
clone_size: few
v_call: TRBV7-9
d_call: -
cdr3_nt: TGTGCCAGCAGCCCCCGGGGTCCCTACGAGCAGTACTTC
cdr3_aa: CASSPRGPYEQYF